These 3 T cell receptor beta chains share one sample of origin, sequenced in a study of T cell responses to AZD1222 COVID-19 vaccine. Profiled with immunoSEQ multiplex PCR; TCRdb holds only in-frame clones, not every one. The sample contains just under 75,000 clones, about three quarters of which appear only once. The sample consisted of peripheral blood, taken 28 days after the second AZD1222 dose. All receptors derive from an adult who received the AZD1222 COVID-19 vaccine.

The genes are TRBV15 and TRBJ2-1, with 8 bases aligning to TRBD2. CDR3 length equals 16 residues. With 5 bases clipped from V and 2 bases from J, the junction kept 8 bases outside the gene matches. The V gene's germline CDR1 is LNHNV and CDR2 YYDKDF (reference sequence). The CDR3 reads CATSPFREGPYNEQFF. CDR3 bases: TGTGCCACCAGCCCATTCCGGGAGGGACCCTACAATGAGCAGTTCTTC.

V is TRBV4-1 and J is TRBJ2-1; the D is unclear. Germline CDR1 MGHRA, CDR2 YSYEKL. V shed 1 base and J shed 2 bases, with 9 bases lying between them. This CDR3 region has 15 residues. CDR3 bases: TGCGCCAGCAGCCAAGGGCACTCCACCTACAATGAGCAGTTCTTC. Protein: CASSQGHSTYNEQFF.

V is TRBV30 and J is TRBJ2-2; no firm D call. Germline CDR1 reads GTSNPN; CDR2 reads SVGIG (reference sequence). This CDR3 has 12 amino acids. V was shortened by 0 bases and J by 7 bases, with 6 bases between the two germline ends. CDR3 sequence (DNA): TGTGCCTGGAGTGTACGATACGGGGAGCTGTTTTTT. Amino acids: CAWSVRYGELFF.